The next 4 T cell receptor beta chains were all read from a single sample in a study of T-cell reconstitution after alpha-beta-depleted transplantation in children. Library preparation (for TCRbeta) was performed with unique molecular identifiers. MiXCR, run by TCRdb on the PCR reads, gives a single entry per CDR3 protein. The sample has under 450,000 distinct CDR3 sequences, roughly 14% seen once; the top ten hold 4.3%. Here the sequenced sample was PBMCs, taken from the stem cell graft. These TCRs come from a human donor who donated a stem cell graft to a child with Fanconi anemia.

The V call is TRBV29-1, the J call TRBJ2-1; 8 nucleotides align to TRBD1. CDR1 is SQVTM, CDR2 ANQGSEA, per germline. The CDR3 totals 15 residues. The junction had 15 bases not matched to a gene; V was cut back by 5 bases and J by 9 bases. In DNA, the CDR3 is TGCAGCGTTCCCAGAAGGACAGGGAATGTGGGTGAGCAGTTCTTC. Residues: CSVPRRTGNVGEQFF.

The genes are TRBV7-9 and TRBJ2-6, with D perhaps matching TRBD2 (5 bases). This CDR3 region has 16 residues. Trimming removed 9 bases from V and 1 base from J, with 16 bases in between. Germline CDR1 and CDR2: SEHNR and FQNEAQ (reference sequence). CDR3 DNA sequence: TGTGCCAGTTCCTCGGGGATTGGTTCTGGGGCCAACGTCCTGACTTTC. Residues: CASSSGIGSGANVLTF. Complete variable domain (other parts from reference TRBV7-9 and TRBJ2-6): DTGVSQNPRHKITKRGQNVTFRCDPISEHNRLYWYRQTLGQGPEFLTYFQNEAQLEKSRLLSDRFSAERPKGSFSTLEIQRTEQGDSAMYLCASSSGIGSGANVLTFGAGSRLTVL.

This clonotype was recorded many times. The CDR3 sequence: CASSEARGYEQYV. The CDR3 region has the DNA TGTGCCAGCAGTGAAGCCAGGGGCTACGAGCAGTACGTC. The rearrangement links TRBV28 to TRBJ2-7, with D tentatively TRBD1 (6 bases). V dropped 5 bases and J dropped 3 bases, with 11 bases sitting between them. CDR3 length: 13 residues. The germline gives CDR1 MDHEN, CDR2 SYDVKM.

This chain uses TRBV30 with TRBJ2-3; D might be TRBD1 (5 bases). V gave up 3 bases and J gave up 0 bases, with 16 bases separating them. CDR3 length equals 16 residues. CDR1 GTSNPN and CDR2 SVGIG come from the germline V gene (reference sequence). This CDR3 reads CAWSPSQVTSTDTQYF. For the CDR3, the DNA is TGTGCCTGGAGCCCATCACAGGTGACTAGCACAGATACGCAGTATTTT.